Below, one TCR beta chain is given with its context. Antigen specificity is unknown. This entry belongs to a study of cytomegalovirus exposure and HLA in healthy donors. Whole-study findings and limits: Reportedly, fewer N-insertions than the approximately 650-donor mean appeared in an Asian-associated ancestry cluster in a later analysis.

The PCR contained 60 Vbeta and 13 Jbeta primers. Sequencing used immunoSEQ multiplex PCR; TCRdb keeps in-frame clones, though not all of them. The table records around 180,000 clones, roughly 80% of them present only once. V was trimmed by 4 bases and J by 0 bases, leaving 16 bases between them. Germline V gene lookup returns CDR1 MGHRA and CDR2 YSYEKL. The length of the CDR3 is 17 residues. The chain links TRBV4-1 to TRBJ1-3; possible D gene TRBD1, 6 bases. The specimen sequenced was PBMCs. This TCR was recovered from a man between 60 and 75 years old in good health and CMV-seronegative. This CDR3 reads CASSPLGRGRSGNTIYF. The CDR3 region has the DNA TGCGCCAGCAGCCCCCTCGGCAGGGGTCGCTCTGGAAACACCATATATTTT.